These T cell receptor beta chains were read from a single sample in a study of Ad26.COV2.S vaccination and SARS-CoV-2 variants. Data came from immunoSEQ multiplex PCR; TCRdb stores just in-frame clones and leaves some out. The sample lists about 370,000 clones, 80% to 90% occurring once. The input for sequencing was peripheral blood, taken in a trial of Ad26.COV2.S vaccine versus placebo. These receptors all come from a person aged 18-60 years who received the Ad26.COV2.S COVID-19 vaccine or a placebo. Each CDR3 is given with its conserved first and last residue. Fields, in order: clone size, J gene, D gene, V gene, CDR3 DNA, CDR3 protein. D genes are given only for firm matches. Expanded clones are given a class, and other clones once, few, many or no size at all.

- TRBJ1-1 - TRBV5-6 TGTGCCAGCAGCTACTTAGGGATTACTGAAGCTTTCTTT CASSYLGITEAFF
- TRBJ1-4 - TRBV25-1 TGTGCCAGCAGTCCGCTTTCTATTACGTCCTTTAATGAAAAACTGTTTTTT CASSPLSITSFNEKLFF
- TRBJ2-3 - TRBV11-3 TGTGCCAGCAGTCCGATGGGGGGGCCCCAGGATACGCAGTATTTT CASSPMGGPQDTQYF
once TRBJ2-7 TRBD1 TRBV11-2 TGTGCCAGCAGCTCGAGGGACAGGTCCTACGAGCAGTACTTC CASSSRDRSYEQYF
once TRBJ2-4 TRBD2 TRBV5-4 TGTGCCAGCAGCTCGCAGCGGGGGGGCCTATCCAAAAACATTCAGTACTTC CASSSQRGGLSKNIQYF
- TRBJ2-2 - TRBV19 TGTGCCAGTAGTATAGGACCCACGGGGGCCGGGGAGCTGTTTTTT CASSIGPTGAGELFF
- TRBJ1-5 - TRBV20-1 TGCAGTGCTAGTTCCGGAGGGTTCCCAGGGGATCAGCCCCAGCATTTT CSASSGGFPGDQPQHF
- TRBJ1-1 - TRBV18 TGTGCCAGCTCGGGACAGAACACTGAAGCTTTCTTT CASSGQNTEAFF
- TRBJ2-7 TRBD1 TRBV7-2 TGTGCCAGCAGCTCATCCGGGACAGAGACCTACGAGCAGTACTTC CASSSSGTETYEQYF
- TRBJ1-4 - TRBV19 TGTGCCAGTAGTCCGGGAGTCGCAACTAATGAAAAACTGTTTTTT CASSPGVATNEKLFF
- TRBJ1-2 - TRBV19 TGTGCCAGTAGGGCTCGTGGTGGCTCTAACTATGGCTACACCTTC CASRARGGSNYGYTF
- TRBJ1-6 TRBD1 TRBV6-5 TGTGCCAGCAGTTTCCCCGACAGGGCGAATTCACCCCTCCACTTT CASSFPDRANSPLHF
- TRBJ1-1 - TRBV3-1/TRBV3-2 TGTGCCAGCAGCAAGGGGTTCTCTACGGCTGAAGCTTTCTTT CASSKGFSTAEAFF
- TRBJ2-1 - TRBV5-1 TGCGCCAGCAGAGGGGACAATGAGCAGTTCTTC CASRGDNEQFF
- TRBJ1-1 - TRBV12-3/TRBV12-4 TGTGCCAGCAGTTCGAGGCAGGGGTATGAAGCTTTCTTT CASSSRQGYEAFF
- TRBJ1-1 - TRBV10-2 TGCGCCAGCAGGACAGTAGGGGGGCTGAACACTGAAGCTTTCTTT CASRTVGGLNTEAFF
- TRBJ2-1 - TRBV5-1 TGCGCCAGCAAGGGAAGTTGGGACAATGAGCAGTTCTTC CASKGSWDNEQFF
- TRBJ2-1 - TRBV11-2 TGTGCCAGCAGCAGGGGGGTGGAGATGGATGAGCAGTTCTTC CASSRGVEMDEQFF
- TRBJ1-2 - TRBV3-1/TRBV3-2 TGTGCCAGCAGCCAAGAGGAGACAGGCAAGGGCGGCTACACCTTC CASSQEETGKGGYTF
- TRBJ2-3 - TRBV19 TGTGCCAGTAGGCAGAATACGCCGCCCCTTACCACAGATACGCAGTATTTT CASRQNTPPLTTDTQYF
- TRBJ1-6 - TRBV5-6 TGTGCCAGCAGCTTGGAGACACTAAATTCACCCCTCCACTTT CASSLETLNSPLHF
once TRBJ1-1 TRBD1 TRBV7-9 TGTGCCAGCAGCTCACCGCAGGGGGCTGAAGCTTTCTTT CASSSPQGAEAFF
- TRBJ2-3 - TRBV20-1 TGCAGTGCTGCTCGAACGCAGTATTTT CSAARTQYF
- TRBJ1-3 - TRBV6-5 TGTGCCGGTCGACAGGCGGCTGCTGGAAACACCATATATTTT CAGRQAAAGNTIYF
- TRBJ2-7 - TRBV7-8 TGTGCCAGCAGCTTAGAGGGGGGCGAGCAGTACTTC CASSLEGGEQYF
- TRBJ2-6 - TRBV18 TGTGCCAGTTCTGAGCGGCAGGGATACATCTCTGGGGCCAACGTCCTGACTTTC CASSERQGYISGANVLTF
once TRBJ2-2 - TRBV18 TGTGCCAGCTCACCACTGGACCTCACCGGGGAGCTGTTTTTT CASSPLDLTGELFF
once TRBJ1-1 - TRBV29-1 TGCAGCGTAGTTAGCAGGTCATCCGAAGCTTTCTTT CSVVSRSSEAFF
- TRBJ2-4 TRBD2 TRBV29-1 TGCAGCGTTACTAGCGGGGGGGCCAACATTCAGTACTTC CSVTSGGANIQYF
- TRBJ1-2 - TRBV24-1 TGTGCCACCAGTGATTCGAATTTTGGCTACACCTTC CATSDSNFGYTF
- TRBJ1-1 - TRBV4-1 TGCGCCAGCAGCCGAGGTACTCTAGGGATTATGAACACTGAAGCTTTCTTT CASSRGTLGIMNTEAFF
- TRBJ2-2 TRBD1 TRBV9 TGTGCCAGCAGCCCCAGGGACAGTAACACCGGGGAGCTGTTTTTT CASSPRDSNTGELFF
- TRBJ1-5 - TRBV6-2/TRBV6-3 TGTGCCAGCAGTTCCATCAATCAGCCCCAGCATTTT CASSSINQPQHF
- TRBJ1-1 - TRBV3-1/TRBV3-2 TGTGCCAGCCGTTCATTTACGGGTGGACGACCTGAAGCTTTCTTT CASRSFTGGRPEAFF
- TRBJ2-3 TRBD2 TRBV6-5 TGTGCCAGCACGCTAGCGGGTGGTTCGCAGTATTTT CASTLAGGSQYF
once TRBJ1-1 - TRBV20-1 TGCAGTGCTCACGAGGGCACTGAAGCTTTCTTT CSAHEGTEAFF
- TRBJ2-7 - TRBV19 TGTGCCAGTAGTATGGGCTTGGGAGCCCGCCCCGAGCAGTACTTC CASSMGLGARPEQYF
- TRBJ1-1 - TRBV11-2 TGTGCCAGCAGCTTAGTTCGGTACCTGAACACTGAAGCTTTCTTT CASSLVRYLNTEAFF
- TRBJ1-4 - TRBV15 TGTGCCACCAGCAGAGAGGCGGGGGAAGTGGAAAAACTGTTTTTT CATSREAGEVEKLFF
- TRBJ1-5 - TRBV23-1 TGCGCCAGCAGTCAATCAGGGCTGGGTGGGAATCAGCCCCAGCATTTT CASSQSGLGGNQPQHF
- TRBJ1-5 - TRBV7-2 TGTGCCAGCAGCTTGTCTCCAGGGGACAATCAGCCCCAGCATTTT CASSLSPGDNQPQHF
- TRBJ2-5 - TRBV9 TGTGCCAGCAGTTTCCAAGAGACCCAGTACTTC CASSFQETQYF
- TRBJ2-4 - TRBV18 TGTGCCAGCTCATTCTTCCCGCTGGAACACAAAAACATTCAGTACTTC CASSFFPLEHKNIQYF
- TRBJ1-5 TRBD1 TRBV29-1 TGCAGCGCAACGACAGGGACTCAGCCCCAGCATTTT CSATTGTQPQHF
- TRBJ2-3 TRBD2 TRBV5-4 TGTGCCAGCAGCAGCGCGGGGCGGGGGGCTCTTACGCAGTATTTT CASSSAGRGALTQYF